The entry below describes one T cell receptor (beta chain). Its antigen is not known. These data are taken from a study of T cells after yellow fever vaccination. For the study at large: Fractions containing few cells were prepared with SMART-Seq v4 Ultra Low Input.

Whole-study findings and limits: Repertoires sorted by FACS could include abundant clonotypes that are contaminants from the bulk population. Post-booster repertoires again held most primary-vaccination clones (roughly 96% CD4, roughly 88% CD8).

Trimming at V came to 0 bases and at J to 6 bases, leaving 5 bases not matched to a gene. Germline V gene sequence: CDR1 SGHKS, CDR2 YYEKEE (reference sequence). The CDR3 is made up of 16 amino acids. One entry per CDR3 protein, called by TCRdb with MiXCR from the 5' RACE reads. The sample includes approximately 510,000 distinct CDR3 sequences, 21% seen only once; the top ten take around 16%. This specimen consisted of PBMCs, obtained approximately 20 days after the first yellow fever vaccination. The origin of this receptor is a man aged 18-30 years who received the YFV17D yellow fever vaccine. The chain links TRBV5-5 to TRBJ2-3; the match to TRBD2 covers 12 bases. The CDR3 coding sequence is TGTGCCAGCAGCTTGGAGTGGACTAGCGGGGCCGATACGCAGTATTTT. Its translation is CASSLEWTSGADTQYF.